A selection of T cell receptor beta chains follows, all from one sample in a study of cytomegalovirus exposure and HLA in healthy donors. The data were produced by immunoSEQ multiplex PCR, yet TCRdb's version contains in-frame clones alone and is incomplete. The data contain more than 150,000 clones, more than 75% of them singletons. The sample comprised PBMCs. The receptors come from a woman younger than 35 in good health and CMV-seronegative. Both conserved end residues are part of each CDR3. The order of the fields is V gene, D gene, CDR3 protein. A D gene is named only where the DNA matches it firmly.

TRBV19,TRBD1,CASSYLDRPNTEAFF
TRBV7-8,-,CASSLGRGEGSGNTIYF
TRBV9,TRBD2,CASSARLAGGSGELFF
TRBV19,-,CASSISGSLGEQYF
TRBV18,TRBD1,CASSPVTPGQGIHEQFF
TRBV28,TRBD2,CASSLVSGRTKNIQYF
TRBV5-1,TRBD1,CASSFRGTQGAFF
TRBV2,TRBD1,CASSGQGTGLYYGYTF
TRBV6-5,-,CASSWVTGSYEQYF
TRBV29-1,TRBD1,CSVWGTGGNMVTEAFF
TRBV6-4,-,CATSTGFRNEQFF
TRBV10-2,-,CASSDHPGLSETQYF
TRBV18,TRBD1,CASSPGTGAYEQYF
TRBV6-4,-,CASSDSYRVRYTF
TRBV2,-,CASSDPRFNYGYTF
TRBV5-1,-,CASSLSSGVTEAFF
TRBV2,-,CASSGREPRLNIQYF
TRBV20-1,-,CSARDLNTIYF
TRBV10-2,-,CASGQNYGYTF
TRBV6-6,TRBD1,CASSVPMGQGVGEQYF
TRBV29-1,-,CSVGRLEEKLFF
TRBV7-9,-,CASSLVRGGSPLHF
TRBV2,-,CASLTPTGELFF
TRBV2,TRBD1,CASSAQGQGSNQPQHF
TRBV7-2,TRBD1,CASSSGDRGRHGYTF
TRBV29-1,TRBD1,CTFVTGGAGNTIYF
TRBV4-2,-,CASSQGGYRSSYEQYF
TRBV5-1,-,CASSLWFGDGGGYTF
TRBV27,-,CASSFSSTAGSAGEQYF
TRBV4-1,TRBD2,CASSQGSGQETQYF
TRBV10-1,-,CASSARDNQETQYF
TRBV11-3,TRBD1,CASSARDRGGQETQYF
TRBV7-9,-,CASSFNPSGVRGYTF
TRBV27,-,CTSRTTVDEKLFF
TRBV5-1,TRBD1,CASNSQTGGETQYF
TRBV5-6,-,CASSFLDIYEQYF
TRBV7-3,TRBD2,CASSPELAGGNEQFF
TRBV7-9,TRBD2,CASSTWTSAGETQYF
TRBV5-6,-,CASSLPEGYNEQFF
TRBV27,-,CASSSGDVTHTQYF
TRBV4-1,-,CASSLADTSTEAFF
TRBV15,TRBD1,CATSRDRTGDGYTF
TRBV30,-,CAWSVDRWQGLEKLFF
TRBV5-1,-,CASSQDKAGTDTQYF
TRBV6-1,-,CASSESAWSGGKLGGYEQYF
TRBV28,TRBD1,CASRPEGTGPGHGYTF
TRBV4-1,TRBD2,CASSQPGLAANEQFF
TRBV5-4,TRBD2,CASSSQLAGPDYEQYF
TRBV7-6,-,CASSEESEQFF
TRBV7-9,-,CASSLGGSGKETQYF